This note documents a single T cell receptor (beta chain) sequence. Its target is not known. Germline V lookup: CDR1 MNHNY, CDR2 SVGAGI (reference sequence). V was clipped by 9 bases and J by 8 bases; unmatched bases: 18. This CDR3 is 15 amino acids long. This specimen comes from a study of T cell responses to AZD1222 COVID-19 vaccine. Study conclusions and caveats: Spike-specific TCR repertoires showed rising breadth and depth after two AZD1222 doses.

Sequencing used immunoSEQ multiplex PCR; TCRdb keeps in-frame clones, though not all of them. The data contain roughly 100,000 clones, roughly 90% of them singletons. The TCR sequence derives from an adult in good health. The V call is TRBV6-6, the J call TRBJ1-2; 7 nucleotides align to TRBD1. The sample was peripheral blood, taken on day 0 of AZD1222 vaccination. This CDR3 is CASEFGQVPIKGYTF. The CDR3 region has the DNA TGTGCCAGTGAATTCGGACAGGTCCCTATTAAAGGCTACACCTTC.